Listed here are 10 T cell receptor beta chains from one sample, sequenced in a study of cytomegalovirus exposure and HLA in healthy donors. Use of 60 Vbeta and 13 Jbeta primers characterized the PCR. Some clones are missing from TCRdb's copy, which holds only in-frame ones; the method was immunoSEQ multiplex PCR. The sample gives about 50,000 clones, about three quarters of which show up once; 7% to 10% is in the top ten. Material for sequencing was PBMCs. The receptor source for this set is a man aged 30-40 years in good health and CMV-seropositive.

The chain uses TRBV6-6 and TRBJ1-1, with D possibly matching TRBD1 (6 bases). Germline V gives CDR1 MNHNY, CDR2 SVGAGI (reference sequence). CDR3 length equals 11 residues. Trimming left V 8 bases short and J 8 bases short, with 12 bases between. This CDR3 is CASGHDREAFF. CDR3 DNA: TGTGCCAGCGGACATGACAGGGAAGCTTTCTTT.

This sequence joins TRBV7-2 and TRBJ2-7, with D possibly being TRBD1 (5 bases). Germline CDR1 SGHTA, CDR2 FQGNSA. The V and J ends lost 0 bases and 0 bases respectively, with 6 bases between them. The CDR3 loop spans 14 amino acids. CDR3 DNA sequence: TGTGCCAGCAGCTTAGCGGGGCTCTCCTACGAGCAGTACTTC. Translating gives CASSLAGLSYEQYF.

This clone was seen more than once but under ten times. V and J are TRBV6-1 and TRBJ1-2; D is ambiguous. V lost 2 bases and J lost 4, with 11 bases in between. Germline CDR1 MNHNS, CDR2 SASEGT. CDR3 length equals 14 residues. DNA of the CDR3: TGTGCCAGCAGTGAAACCAGGATATCCTATGGCTACACCTTC. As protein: CASSETRISYGYTF.

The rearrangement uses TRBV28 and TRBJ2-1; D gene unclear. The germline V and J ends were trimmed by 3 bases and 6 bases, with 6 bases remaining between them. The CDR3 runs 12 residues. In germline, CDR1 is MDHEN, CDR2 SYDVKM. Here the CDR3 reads CASSFFGNEQFF. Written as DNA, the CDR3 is TGTGCCAGCAGTTTTTTCGGCAATGAGCAGTTCTTC. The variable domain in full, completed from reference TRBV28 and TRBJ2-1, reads DVKVTQSSRYLVKRTGEKVFLECVQDMDHENMFWYRQDPGLGLRLIYFSYDVKMKEKGDIPEGYSVSREKKERFSLILESASTNQTSMYLCASSFFGNEQFFGPGTRLTVL.

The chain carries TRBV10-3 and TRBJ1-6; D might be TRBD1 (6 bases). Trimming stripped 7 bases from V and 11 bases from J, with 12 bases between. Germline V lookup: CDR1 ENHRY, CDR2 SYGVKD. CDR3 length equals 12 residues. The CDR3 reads CAINREGAPLHF. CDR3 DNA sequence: TGTGCCATCAACAGGGAAGGAGCACCCCTCCACTTT.

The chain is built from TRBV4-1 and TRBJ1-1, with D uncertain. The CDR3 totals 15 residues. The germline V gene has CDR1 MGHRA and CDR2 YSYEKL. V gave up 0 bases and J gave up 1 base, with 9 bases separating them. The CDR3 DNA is TGCGCCAGCAGCCAAGAGCCGGTGAAGAACACTGAAGCTTTCTTT. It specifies CASSQEPVKNTEAFF.

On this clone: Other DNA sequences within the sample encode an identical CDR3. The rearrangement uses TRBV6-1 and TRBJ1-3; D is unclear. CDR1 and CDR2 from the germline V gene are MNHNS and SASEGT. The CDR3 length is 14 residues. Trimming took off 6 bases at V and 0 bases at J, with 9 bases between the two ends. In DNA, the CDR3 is TGTGCCAGCAGCGACGGGAGCTCTGGAAACACCATATATTTT. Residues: CASSDGSSGNTIYF.

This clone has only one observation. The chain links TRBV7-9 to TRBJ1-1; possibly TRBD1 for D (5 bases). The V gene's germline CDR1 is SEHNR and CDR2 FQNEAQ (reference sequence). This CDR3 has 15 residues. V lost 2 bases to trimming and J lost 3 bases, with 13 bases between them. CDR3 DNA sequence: TGTGCCAGCAGCTTACAGGGACTCTTGGACACTGAAGCTTTCTTT. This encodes CASSLQGLLDTEAFF.

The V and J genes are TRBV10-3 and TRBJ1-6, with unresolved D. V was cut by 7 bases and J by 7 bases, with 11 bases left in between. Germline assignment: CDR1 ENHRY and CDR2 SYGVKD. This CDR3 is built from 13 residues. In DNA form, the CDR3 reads TGTGCCATCAAGGCGGCGGGAAATTCACCCCTCCACTTT. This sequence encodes CAIKAAGNSPLHF.

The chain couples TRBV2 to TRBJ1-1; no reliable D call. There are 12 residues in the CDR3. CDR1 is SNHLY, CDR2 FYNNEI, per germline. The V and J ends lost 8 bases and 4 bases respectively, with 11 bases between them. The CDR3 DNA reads TGTGCCAGCTTGACTTCCAGCACTGAAGCTTTCTTT. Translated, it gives CASLTSSTEAFF.